One TCR beta chain is described in this entry. Its recognized antigen is unknown. Qualities for individual bases were not recorded, and no much larger clone is one base off. The data were obtained in a study of cytomegalovirus exposure and HLA in healthy donors (dated by TCRdb to about 2017). Background for the entire study: In an earlier analysis of approximately 640 of the donors, about 260 Gb of sequence data and 117 million unique TCR beta sequences from about 179 million T cells were reported. The study aimed to test whether signatures of past pathogen exposure could be identified by cataloging public T cell receptors. Rather than drawing on any new phenotypic data, the later analysis identified candidate immune exposures from TCR beta sequences and the way those sequences occurred across donors. An early release that covered about 600 HLA-typed donors contained 250 to 350 gigabases of sequencing data and 75 million to 100 million unique TCR sequences. The study used immunosequencing to profile the T cell repertoires of around 600 subjects and linked those repertoires to cytomegalovirus serostatus. To predict cytomegalovirus infection status, the study combined high-throughput TCR immunosequencing, statistical association of individual TCRs with disease status, and machine learning. Roughly 5 DR-DQ haplotypes were handled as single units for association and clustering because linkage in the cohort was strong. Among some 400 genotyped donors of the cohort, an average of approximately 240,000 unique TCR beta nucleotide sequences was sequenced per donor, of which about 20% were non-productive. All discovery cohort repertoires had been generated using a single sequencing platform. Along with the 666-subject first cohort, a separate validation cohort of over a hundred different subjects was used. In a later genetic analysis, genome-wide SNP genotypes for 398 of the 666 donors were used, and that subset was treated as a discovery cohort. Of the roughly 410 genotyped donors, less than 85% were placed in the genetic ancestry cluster associated with self-reported Caucasian donors. Alongside the repertoire data, information on donor age, sex, ethnicity and CMV serostatus was compiled. HLA typing included class I and class II loci at four-digit resolution. To decide whether each TCR beta V gene segment behaved as functional or pseudogenic, an earlier analysis of some 600 of the donors relied on high-throughput TCR beta sequencing. To study patterns of TCR occurrence, a later analysis re-analyzed previously published TCR beta repertoires from hundreds of donors and added high-resolution HLA genotyping. Typing coverage differed by locus: A, B, C, DRB1 and DQB1 were typed in about 620-640 donors, DQA1 in 522, DPA1 in nearly 610, and DPB1 in approximately 450. The paper's findings and limits, for the study overall: In a later analysis, 16,951 TCR beta sequences were associated with specific HLA alleles at a false discovery rate of 0.05. Because the 87-base-pair reads could not distinguish some IMGT-functional V segments, including TRBV6-2 and TRBV6-3, those segments were excluded. A total of roughly 160 TCR beta chains were listed by the study as associated with cytomegalovirus. Three of the identified cytomegalovirus-associated TCR beta chains were confirmed in vitro to be specific for cytomegalovirus antigens. The authors suggested that the approach could potentially be extended to other disease states and immunological phenotypes. A group of highly shared sequence variants was considered likely to be a technical artifact of the sequencing pipeline. A later analysis found that TCR association rates varied across HLA loci, with DRB1 alleles showing the most associated TCRs and HLA-C alleles the fewest. The presence/absence analyses assumed that sequencing depth was roughly uniform across donors, and that assumption may not be true. The classifier was reported to diagnose cytomegalovirus status with high specificity and sensitivity in both the original cohort and the validation cohort. Compared with the 666-donor mean, donors in an Asian-associated ancestry cluster had fewer N-insertions in productive TCRs, according to a later genetic analysis. Broadly in line with IMGT annotations, most TCR beta V segments showed up in productive rearrangements about 87% or about 30% of the time in an earlier analysis of around 550 of the donors. Correlated functional status among segregating V segments might be attributable to linkage disequilibrium, but an unknown experimental factor could not be ruled out. An association between a missense DCLRE1C variant and V-gene and J-gene trimming of TCR beta chains was found in a later genetic analysis and replicated in an independent cohort. When HLA alleles, especially DR and DQ, strongly co-occurred, attributing TCR associations to individual alleles was difficult. The cohort was sequenced for TCR beta chains only, and without alpha or paired-chain data the features that could be detected were limited. Because some donors lacked HLA typing at each locus, the association tests relied only on the typed subset. A further reported finding was that TCR beta sequences accurately predicted the HLA-A and HLA-B alleles for most subjects in the first cohort. Several of the top co-occurrence clusters appeared to be linked to parvovirus B19, influenza, CMV and Epstein-Barr virus, according to a later analysis. Because counts were too low, 15 to 20 rarely observed V segments, including chromosome 9 orphons, were excluded from the earlier analysis of around 640 of the donors. In a later analysis, most CMV-associated TCR beta chains were found to appear HLA-restricted, with HLA associations seemingly driven largely by CMV exposure. Most TCR sequences were observed very rarely across donors, whereas some public TCRs were present in many individuals. In a later analysis, HLA-associated TCR beta chains were found to be more clonally expanded and to have lower generation probabilities than equally common non-associated chains. The only immune exposure information available for the cohort was CMV serostatus.

V is shortened by 4 bases, J by 4 bases, and the region joining them spans 16 bases. As encoded in the germline V gene, CDR1 is SGHDT while CDR2 is YYEEEE. The CDR3 covers 15 residues, taking in both the cysteine and the phenylalanine. Just the 45-base CDR3 DNA is kept, in frame starting at base 1. The cohort consisted of 600 to 700 healthy bone marrow donors. Cohort members were all nominally healthy when sampled, although unrecorded immune exposures were likely present. The donor tested CMV seropositive and was one of the 289 seropositive cohort members. Every donor gave a peripheral blood sample, and the peripheral blood mononuclear cells from that sample were used for TCR beta sequencing. The Qiagen DNeasy Blood Extraction Kit was used to extract genomic DNA from the blood cell samples. Receptors were amplified or captured by the immunoSEQ multiplex PCR assay. For the multiplex PCR, a mixture combining 60 forward primers for TCR Vbeta segments and 13 reverse primers for TCR Jbeta segments was used. The CDR3 region of rearranged TCR beta genes was amplified from genomic DNA with a multiplex PCR assay. The Illumina HiSeq System was used to sequence the amplified TCR beta libraries as 87-base-pair reads. On the authors' methods: In a later analysis, roughly 80 million unique TCR beta chains were counted across the roughly 610 repertoires, and roughly 11 million of these chains were shared by at least two donors. To remove PCR and sequencing errors, raw reads were error-corrected and collapsed into unique sequences using a nearest-neighbor algorithm that merged closely related sequences. CDR3 sequences were aligned to IMGT reference sequences to assign V, D and J gene segments. For a sequence to be retained, a match of at least six nucleotides to both a V gene segment and a J gene segment was required. Rearrangements were called productive when the CDR3 lacked stop codons and stayed in frame with V and J; all others were non-productive. Following IMGT convention, CDR3 was defined as the stretch from the second conserved V-encoded cysteine to the conserved J-encoded phenylalanine. Sequences without an unambiguous match to a single V gene segment were excluded from the earlier analysis of 450 to 750 of the donors. An earlier analysis of 587 of the donors called V segments functional above 56.7% productive rearrangements and segregating when the between-donor standard deviation exceeded 5%. A statistical classification framework was built to diagnose cytomegalovirus status from the catalog of TCR beta chain sequences. V and J gene assignment, in a later analysis, came from comparing TCR nucleotide sequences with IMGT/GENE-DB human TR gene sequences. Using the TCRdist pipeline, a later analysis assigned CDR3 sequences along with most-parsimonious VDJ recombination scenarios. In a later analysis, every TCR beta chain was defined by the combination of its CDR3 amino acid sequence and its V-gene family, and reads without a unique V-gene family were dropped. In a later analysis, approximately 640 highly shared, low-generation-probability nucleotide sequences were removed to address suspected cross-contamination and a sequencing artifact. In a later analysis, a clonal expansion index for each public chain was calculated from normalized within-repertoire ranks of inferred template counts. A later analysis computed generation probabilities with a VDJ recombination model fitted to out-of-frame rearrangements, and checked the results against IGoR. In a later analysis, TCR-TCR, TCR-HLA and TCR-CMV co-occurrence was scored with hypergeometric tests, and a repertoire-size bias correction was applied to TCR pairs. False discovery rates were estimated in a later analysis by permuting HLA or CMV assignments 20 times. In a later analysis, co-occurring TCRs were grouped using DBSCAN, with TCRdist sequence similarity added in when clustering inside HLA-allele-positive subsets. For co-occurrence clustering, repertoires with fewer than 30,000 or more than 120,000 public chains were excluded, along with four or five repertoires with anomalous nucleotide sharing. This is the immuneACCESS table as TCRdb keeps it, with only in-frame sequences that have V and J called. A part of the clones is gone; compared with another copy, unresolved V genes explain less than half, and the rest is unexplained. V and J calls and clone size come straight from that table; D and trimming were deduced from the DNA. This sample lists 99,000 or so clones; 10% were detected once. The top ten clonotypes cover 5.5% to 7.5% of the sample.

This receptor was obtained from a man between 40 and 49 years old in good health and CMV-seropositive. Input material: PBMCs. This receptor chain uses TRBV5-6 and TRBJ2-3; the D region possibly corresponds to TRBD1 (5 bases align). The DNA sequence is given as TGTGCCAGCAGCGCCGGTCTATTAGGGGCAGATACGCAGTATTTT. Its product reads: CASSAGLLGADTQYF.